These T cell receptor beta chains were read from a single sample in a study of blood T cells in healthy people across ages. TCRdb reanalysed the 5' RACE reads using MiXCR and keeps one entry per CDR3 protein. The repertoire includes about 1.4 million distinct CDR3 sequences, roughly 64% of them detected once, and under 8.5% sits in the top ten. Material: blood. These receptors were obtained from a young man in good health. CDR3s include the opening cysteine and the closing phenylalanine or tryptophan. D genes are given only for firm matches. Clone sizes are given selectively: once, few, many, or a class where the clone is expanded.

TRBV4-1	NA	few	TRBJ2-4	TGCGCCAGCAGCCAAGTAGGGGTTAGCGGAAAGAAAAACATTCAGTACTTC	CASSQVGVSGKKNIQYF
TRBV4-3	TRBD2	NA	TRBJ2-7	TGCGCCAGCAGCCAAGAGACTAGCGGGGGGGTCAGCTCCTACGAGCAGTACTTC	CASSQETSGGVSSYEQYF
TRBV4-3	TRBD1	NA	TRBJ1-6	TGCGCCAGCAGCCAAGTTCGCCAGGGGGATTCACCCCTCCACTTT	CASSQVRQGDSPLHF
TRBV27	NA	NA	TRBJ2-3	TGTGCCAGCAGTTTACAGAACGTTAGGGATACGCAGTATTTT	CASSLQNVRDTQYF
TRBV27	NA	NA	TRBJ1-2	TGTGCCAGCAGTTCAAGGGGGGGGACTGGCTACACCTTC	CASSSRGGTGYTF
TRBV29-1	NA	NA	TRBJ2-1	TGCAGCGTTCAAGATAAAAGCGGGCGGTATTACAATGAGCAGTTCTTC	CSVQDKSGRYYNEQFF
TRBV10-3	NA	NA	TRBJ1-2	TGTGCCATCAGTGAGAAACGGGGCCCGGCTCTTTATGGCTACACCTTC	CAISEKRGPALYGYTF
TRBV12-3/TRBV12-4	NA	few	TRBJ1-6	TGTGCCAGCAAAGACCGGGGCAAAAATTCACCCCTCCACTTT	CASKDRGKNSPLHF
TRBV14	NA	NA	TRBJ1-1	TGTGCCAGCAGTTATGGGGGGGTAATGTTCACTGAAGCTTTCTTT	CASSYGGVMFTEAFF
TRBV5-1	TRBD1	few	TRBJ2-4	TGCGCCAGCAGAAATGACAGGGGGGACATTCAGTACTTC	CASRNDRGDIQYF
TRBV11-2	NA	once	TRBJ2-1	TGTGCCAGCAGCCGTACAGGGTTCGATGAGCAGTTCTTC	CASSRTGFDEQFF
TRBV5-1	NA	NA	TRBJ2-1	TGCGCCAGCAAGCGGCCAGGGAAAGGTGGAAATGAGCAGTTCTTC	CASKRPGKGGNEQFF
TRBV7-9	NA	NA	TRBJ2-3	TGTGCCAGCATGCTAGGGACAGATACGCAGTATTTT	CASMLGTDTQYF
TRBV24-1	TRBD1	NA	TRBJ2-1	TGTGCCACCAGTGATGGGGACAGGGGGCAGTTCTTC	CATSDGDRGQFF
TRBV20-1	TRBD1	NA	TRBJ1-5	TGCAGTGCTAGAGTAAGGACAGGGTTTGGTCAGCCCCAGCATTTT	CSARVRTGFGQPQHF
TRBV27	NA	NA	TRBJ2-7	TGTGCCAGCAGTTTCAGTCCAATCTCCTACGAGCAGTACTTC	CASSFSPISYEQYF
TRBV28	NA	NA	TRBJ2-1	TGTGCCAGCAGTCTCCCCCTCGGGGAGCAGTTCTTC	CASSLPLGEQFF
TRBV14	NA	NA	TRBJ1-2	TGTGCCAGCAGCCATAAAAGACAGTCCGTCGATGGCTACACCTTC	CASSHKRQSVDGYTF
TRBV4-2	NA	NA	TRBJ1-4	TGTGCCAGCAGCCAAGACCCGGGGACGGATGAAAAACTGTTTTTT	CASSQDPGTDEKLFF
TRBV28	NA	few	TRBJ2-7	TGTGCCAGCAGTCCTATAGCGGCGATACCCTACGAGCAGTACTTC	CASSPIAAIPYEQYF
TRBV6-2/TRBV6-3	TRBD2	NA	TRBJ2-1	TGTGCCGGGTCCTTGGGACTAGCGGGAGTGAGTGAGCAGTTCTTC	CAGSLGLAGVSEQFF
TRBV5-1	TRBD1	NA	TRBJ2-1	TGCGCCAGCAGCTTCACACAGGGGGAGTACTACAATGAGCAGTTCTTC	CASSFTQGEYYNEQFF
TRBV28	TRBD1	few	TRBJ2-3	TGTGCCAGCAGTTCGTCCGGGACAGGGCTGACAGATACGCAGTATTTT	CASSSSGTGLTDTQYF
TRBV27	NA	NA	TRBJ1-4	TGTGCCAGCAGTTGGGGGCGGGGGAATAACGAAAAACTGTTTTTT	CASSWGRGNNEKLFF
TRBV7-2	NA	NA	TRBJ2-3	TGTGCCAGCCTGCCGACAATGAGCACAGATACGCAGTATTTT	CASLPTMSTDTQYF
TRBV11-1	TRBD1	NA	TRBJ2-7	TGTGCCAGCAGCGCGAGGGGACAGTTCGAGCAGTACTTC	CASSARGQFEQYF
TRBV11-2	TRBD2	NA	TRBJ2-1	TGTGCCAGCAGCTTATTTTCGAGCGGGACCCTCTACAATGAGCAGTTCTTC	CASSLFSSGTLYNEQFF
TRBV5-1	TRBD1	NA	TRBJ2-1	TGCGCCAGCAGCTTGGAAACAGGGGGCTTTGAGCAGTTCTTC	CASSLETGGFEQFF
TRBV4-2	NA	few	TRBJ2-7	TGTGCCAGCAGCCAAGAGGACAGTTACGAGCAGTACTTC	CASSQEDSYEQYF
TRBV6-1	NA	NA	TRBJ2-7	TGTGCCAGCAGTGCCCTCCCCAGGGGATTAGGTTGGTCCTACGAGCAGTACTTC	CASSALPRGLGWSYEQYF
TRBV27	TRBD1	NA	TRBJ1-4	TGTGCCAGCAGTTTATTAGGGGGCGACGAAAAACTGTTTTTT	CASSLLGGDEKLFF
TRBV15	TRBD1	NA	TRBJ2-1	TGTGCCACCAGCAGTACGGACAGGGCCTACAATGAGCAGTTCTTC	CATSSTDRAYNEQFF
TRBV11-3	NA	NA	TRBJ2-2	TGTGCCAGCAGCTTTAGGGCATCAAGTACCGGGGAGCTGTTTTTT	CASSFRASSTGELFF
TRBV2	TRBD1	NA	TRBJ1-4	TGTGCCAGCAGGGACCGGGACAGGGATGAAAAACTGTTTTTT	CASRDRDRDEKLFF
TRBV20-1	TRBD2	NA	TRBJ2-5	TGCAGTGCTAGACTAGCGGGAGTTTGGCAAGAGACCCAGTACTTC	CSARLAGVWQETQYF
TRBV6-5	NA	few	TRBJ2-5	TGTGCCAGCAGTTACTCGGGCGGGAAGGAGACCCAGTACTTC	CASSYSGGKETQYF
TRBV6-6	NA	NA	TRBJ2-7	TGTGCCAGCAGTCGAATCCAGGGCCCACGCCACGAGCAGTACTTC	CASSRIQGPRHEQYF
TRBV29-1	TRBD1	NA	TRBJ1-5	TGCAGCGTTGCCTCGGGACAGAATCAGCCCCAGCATTTT	CSVASGQNQPQHF
TRBV9	NA	once	TRBJ1-2	TGTGCCAGCAGCGTAGTTTCGATGGTTAACAATGGCTACACCTTC	CASSVVSMVNNGYTF
TRBV27	NA	NA	TRBJ2-4	TGTGCCAGCAGTTTCGTGACAACCCTAGCCAAAAACATTCAGTACTTC	CASSFVTTLAKNIQYF